This passage covers 23 T cell receptor beta chains from one sample sequenced in a study of blood T cell repertoires in COVID-19. Libraries were prepared by immunoSEQ multiplex PCR; TCRdb keeps only in-frame clonotypes and omits some of them. The sample has 200,000 to 250,000 clones, approximately 86% seen once; the top ten hold around 2.7%. Sequenced sample: peripheral blood. These receptors originate from a man between 60 and 70 years old with acute or convalescent COVID-19.

The J gene is TRBJ2-2, the V gene TRBV5-1; 10 bases are shared with TRBD2. V dropped 6 bases and J dropped 7; count of bases not matched to a gene: 6. Germline V CDR1 and CDR2: SGHRS, YFSETQ. This CDR3 region has 14 residues. CDR3 loop: CASTSGGAGGELFF. For the CDR3, the DNA is TGCGCCAGCACGAGCGGGGGGGCCGGCGGGGAGCTGTTTTTT.

V is TRBV9 and J is TRBJ2-7; D perhaps matches TRBD2 (6 bases). The ends were cut back, 3 bases at V and 4 bases at J, with 17 bases in the middle. This CDR3 comprises 15 residues. Germline CDR1 and CDR2: SGDLS and YYNGEE. The chain's CDR3 is CASSATPGLTYEQYF. The CDR3 region has the DNA TGTGCCAGCAGCGCAACCCCGGGACTGACTTACGAGCAGTACTTC.

This clone was recorded once. This sequence joins TRBV11-2 and TRBJ2-1; TRBD2 matches 9 bases. Trimming cost V 7 bases and J 4 bases; bases outside gene matches: 17. Germline V gives CDR1 SGHAT, CDR2 FQNNGV. This CDR3 is built from 18 residues. CDR3 bases: TGTGCCAGCACCACGCGGAGGAGGGCGGGGGGGCCGTACAATGAGCAGTTCTTC. As protein: CASTTRRRAGGPYNEQFF.

This clone was counted a few times. The chain employs TRBV5-5 and TRBJ1-5; D unresolved. This CDR3 has 13 amino acids. With 3 bases removed from V and 4 bases from J, the gap between germline ends came to 8 bases. In germline, CDR1 is SGHKS, CDR2 YYEKEE (reference sequence). The DNA for the CDR3 is TGTGCCAGCAGCTCCTCCGGGAATCAGCCCCAGCATTTT. This translates into CASSSSGNQPQHF.

The chain has TRBV4-2 and TRBJ2-7; 9 nucleotides agree with TRBD2. The CDR3 is 15 amino acids. V shed 0 bases and J 3 bases; nucleotides not matched to a gene: 3. Germline values: CDR1 LGHNA, CDR2 YNFKEQ. In DNA form, the CDR3 reads TGTGCCAGCAGCCAAGAGCGGGGGGGCCGCTACGAGCAGTACTTC. It specifies CASSQERGGRYEQYF.

This chain uses TRBV5-1 with TRBJ2-7; 11 bases agree with TRBD2. CDR3 length: 19 residues. With V trimmed by 4 bases and J by 2 bases, 17 bases remained unmatched. In germline, CDR1 is SGHRS, CDR2 YFSETQ. This chain's CDR3 is CASSGNSGGAVPSPYEQYF. CDR3 bases: TGCGCCAGCAGCGGGAATAGCGGGGGGGCCGTACCGAGTCCCTACGAGCAGTACTTC.

DNA of the CDR3: TGTGCCAGCAGCTTTTCTAGCGGGATTGCCGGGGAGCTGTTTTTT. This encodes CASSFSSGIAGELFF. The genes are TRBV7-3 and TRBJ2-2; 9 bases map to TRBD2. Trimming took 3 bases from V and 6 from J; bases not matched to a gene: 5. Germline-derived CDR1 and CDR2 are SGHTA and FQGTGA. CDR3 length: 15 residues. Drawing the rest from reference TRBV7-3 and TRBJ2-2, the complete variable domain is GAGVSQTPSNKVTEKGKYVELRCDPISGHTALYWYRQSLGQGPEFLIYFQGTGAADDSGLPNDRFFAVRPEGSVSTLKIQRTERGDSAVYLCASSFSSGIAGELFFGEGSRLTVL.

The chain has TRBV19 and TRBJ1-2, with TRBD1 matching over 7 bases. This CDR3 is built from 14 residues. Losses at the gene ends were 5 bases for V and 3 bases for J; bases not matched to a gene: 6. CDR1 and CDR2 from the germline V gene are LNHDA and SQIVND (reference sequence). Here the CDR3 reads CASSARTGDYGYTF. CDR3 in DNA: TGTGCCAGTAGTGCTCGGACAGGCGACTATGGCTACACCTTC.

In DNA, the CDR3 is TGTGCCAGCAGCTTGCGGGGGGCGATGACTGAAGCTTTCTTT. Translation gives CASSLRGAMTEAFF. The chain has TRBV5-4 and TRBJ1-1; TRBD1 might be the D (6 bases). Germline values: CDR1 SGHNT, CDR2 YYREEE (reference sequence). CDR3 size: 14 residues. Trimming left V 1 base short and J 5 bases short, with 12 bases between.

This clone has just a few counts. This chain uses TRBV9 with TRBJ2-3; D possibly corresponds to TRBD1 (7 bases). Trimming took off 4 bases at V and 3 bases at J, with 15 bases between the two ends. Germline CDR1 reads SGDLS; CDR2 reads YYNGEE. The CDR3 runs 15 residues. CDR3 sequence reads: CASSPRQGGTDTQYF. DNA for the CDR3: TGTGCCAGCAGCCCCAGGCAGGGGGGTACAGATACGCAGTATTTT. Drawing the rest from reference TRBV9 and TRBJ2-3, the complete variable domain is DSGVTQTPKHLITATGQRVTLRCSPRSGDLSVYWYQQSLDQGLQFLIQYYNGEERAKGNILERFSAQQFPDLHSELNLSSLELGDSALYFCASSPRQGGTDTQYFGPGTRLTVL.

The chain links TRBV15 to TRBJ2-5; TRBD1 agrees at 9 bases. With 0 bases clipped from V and 5 bases from J, the junction kept 4 bases outside the gene matches. The CDR3 is made up of 15 amino acids. Germline V CDR1 and CDR2: LNHNV, YYDKDF (reference sequence). The CDR3 loop reads CATSRDQGTGETQYF. CDR3 sequence (DNA): TGTGCCACCAGCAGAGATCAGGGGACAGGGGAGACCCAGTACTTC.

This clone showed up just a few times. J is TRBJ1-5 and V is TRBV2; D unclear. The V gene lost 3 bases and the J gene lost 5 bases, with 8 bases spanning the gap. This CDR3 region has 13 residues. Germline CDR1 is SNHLY and CDR2 is FYNNEI. This chain's CDR3 is CASSEQTHQPQHF. DNA of the CDR3: TGTGCCAGCAGTGAGCAGACACATCAGCCCCAGCATTTT.

The chain uses TRBV6-4 and TRBJ2-2; 8 nucleotides agree with TRBD1. Germline CDR1 MRHNA, CDR2 SNTAGT. This CDR3 comprises 14 residues. Losses at the gene ends were 0 bases for V and 13 bases for J; bases not matched to a gene: 7. The CDR3 sequence is CASSDSKDRDGLFF. For the CDR3, the DNA is TGTGCCAGCAGTGACTCAAAGGACAGGGACGGGCTGTTTTTT.

The chain recombines TRBV27 with TRBJ2-7, with 10 positions matching TRBD1. J was trimmed by 2 bases and V by 1 base; bases with no gene match: 8. The V gene's germline CDR1 is MNHEY and CDR2 SMNVEV (reference sequence). This CDR3 has 17 amino acids. The CDR3, as DNA: TGTGCCAGCAGTTTATTAGGGACAGGGGCCCGAACCTACGAGCAGTACTTC. This translates into CASSLLGTGARTYEQYF.

The chain has TRBV9 and TRBJ2-3, with D perhaps matching TRBD2 (5 bases). The germline CDR1 and CDR2 sequences are SGDLS and YYNGEE. The CDR3 contains 17 residues. Between the trimmed V and J ends, which lost 0 bases and 7 bases, there was a span of 21 bases. The CDR3 DNA follows: TGTGCCAGCAGCGTAGACCCCTTAGGTTCGAGGGCCAATACGCAGTATTTT. This gives the protein CASSVDPLGSRANTQYF.

This clone was recorded a few times. The rearrangement joins TRBV30 to TRBJ1-2; a possible D gene is TRBD1 (5 bases). V dropped 3 bases and J dropped 8 bases, with 22 bases sitting between them. The CDR3 totals 15 residues. Germline CDR1 reads GTSNPN; CDR2 reads SVGIG (reference sequence). CDR3 sequence (DNA): TGTGCCTGGAGGGTTCGGAAGGGGAGGATAGAAGGCTACACCTTC. Translating it yields CAWRVRKGRIEGYTF.

This chain links TRBV6-4 with TRBJ1-6, with TRBD1 matching 8 bases. This CDR3 contains 13 residues. Germline trimming cut 11 bases from V and 7 bases from J; bases unmatched to any gene: 7. Germline CDR1 reads MRHNA; CDR2 reads SNTAGT. This CDR3 reads CASRTGLNSPLHF. CDR3 DNA: TGTGCCTCAAGGACAGGGCTCAATTCACCCCTCCACTTT.

The gene calls are TRBV4-2 and TRBJ2-5, with 12 bases matching TRBD2. The J segment lost 5 bases and the V segment lost 4 bases, leaving 5 bases of the junction unmatched. The CDR3 has 15 residues. Germline CDR1 is LGHNA and CDR2 is YNFKEQ. The CDR3 DNA reads as TGTGCCAGCAGCCCGACGGGACTAGCGGGTGAGACCCAGTACTTC. Its protein product is CASSPTGLAGETQYF.

This chain links TRBV5-6 with TRBJ1-5; perhaps TRBD1 as D (5 bases). CDR1 and CDR2 from the germline V gene are SGHDT and YYEEEE. Trimming cost V 1 base and J 11 bases, with 13 bases left between them. The CDR3 length is 13 residues. The CDR3 loop reads CASSLRAGSAQHF. The CDR3 coding sequence is TGTGCCAGCAGCTTGAGGGCAGGGTCGGCCCAGCATTTT.

The chain has TRBV19 and TRBJ1-1, with TRBD1 as a possible D gene (5 bases). Trimming cost V 2 bases and J 5 bases, with 15 bases left between them. CDR1 and CDR2 from the germline V gene are LNHDA and SQIVND (reference sequence). CDR3 length: 15 residues. In DNA, the CDR3 is TGTGCCAGTAGTATACCCCGACAGCGGGGGACTGAAGCTTTCTTT. It encodes CASSIPRQRGTEAFF. Looking up the rest from reference TRBV19 and TRBJ1-1 gives the full variable domain: DGGITQSPKYLFRKEGQNVTLSCEQNLNHDAMYWYRQDPGQGLRLIYYSQIVNDFQKGDIAEGYSVSREKKESFPLTVTSAQKNPTAFYLCASSIPRQRGTEAFFGQGTRLTVV.

As concerns this clone: One end of the junction varies from germline; a read error may be responsible. The chain uses TRBV7-2 and TRBJ1-1, with a possible D match to TRBD1 (6 bases). The CDR3 extends over 15 amino acids. CDR1 is SGHTA, CDR2 FQGNSA, per germline. DNA for the CDR3: TGTGCCAGCACCTTAATTACGACAGGCAACACTGAAGCTTTCTTT. This sequence encodes CASTLITTGNTEAFF. Supplemented by reference TRBV7-2 and TRBJ1-1, the full variable domain reads GAGVSQSPSNKVTEKGKDVELRCDPISGHTALYWYRQSLGQGLEFLIYFQGNSAPDKSGLPSDRFSAERTGGSVSTLTIQRTQQEDSAVYLCASTLITTGNTEAFFGQGTRLTVV.

V is TRBV6-1 and J is TRBJ1-5; D not resolved. CDR3 length: 12 amino acids. Per germline, CDR1 MNHNS and CDR2 SASEGT. Trimming cost V 5 bases and J 4 bases, with 6 bases left between them. The DNA for the CDR3 is TGTGCCAGCAGTTATGCGAATCAGCCCCAGCATTTT. Its protein product is CASSYANQPQHF.

The J gene is TRBJ2-1, the V gene TRBV27; D may be TRBD1 (6 bases). Trimming stripped 10 bases from V and 5 bases from J, with 9 bases between. The germline V gene encodes CDR1 MNHEY and CDR2 SMNVEV (reference sequence). This CDR3 has 11 residues. The CDR3 loop is CATWGHNEQFF. CDR3 nucleotides: TGTGCCACCTGGGGGCACAATGAGCAGTTCTTC.